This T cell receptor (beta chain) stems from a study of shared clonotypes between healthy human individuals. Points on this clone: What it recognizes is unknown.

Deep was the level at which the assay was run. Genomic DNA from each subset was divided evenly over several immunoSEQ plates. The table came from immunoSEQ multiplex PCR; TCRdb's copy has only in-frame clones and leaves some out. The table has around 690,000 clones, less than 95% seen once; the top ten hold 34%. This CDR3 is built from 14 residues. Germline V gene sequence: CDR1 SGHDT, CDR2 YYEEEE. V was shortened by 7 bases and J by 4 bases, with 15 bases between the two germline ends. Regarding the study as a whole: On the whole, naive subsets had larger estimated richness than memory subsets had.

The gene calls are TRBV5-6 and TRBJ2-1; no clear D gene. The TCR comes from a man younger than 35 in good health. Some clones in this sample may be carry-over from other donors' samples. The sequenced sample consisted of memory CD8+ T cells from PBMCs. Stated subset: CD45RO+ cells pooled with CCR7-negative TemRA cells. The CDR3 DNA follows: TGTGCCAGCCTCCCCCGGCAGACTTACAATGAGCAGTTCTTC. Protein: CASLPRQTYNEQFF.